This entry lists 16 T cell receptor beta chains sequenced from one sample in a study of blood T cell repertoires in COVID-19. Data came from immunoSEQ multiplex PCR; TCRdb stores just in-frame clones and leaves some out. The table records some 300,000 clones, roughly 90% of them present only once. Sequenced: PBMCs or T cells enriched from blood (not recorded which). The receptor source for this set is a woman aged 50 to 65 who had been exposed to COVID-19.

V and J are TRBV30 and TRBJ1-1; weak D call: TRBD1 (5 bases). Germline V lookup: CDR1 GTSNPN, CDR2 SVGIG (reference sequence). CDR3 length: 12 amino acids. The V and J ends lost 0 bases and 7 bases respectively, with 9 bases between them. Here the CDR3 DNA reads TGTGCCTGGAGTGTAGTCGGACATGAAGCTTTCTTT. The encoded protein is CAWSVVGHEAFF.

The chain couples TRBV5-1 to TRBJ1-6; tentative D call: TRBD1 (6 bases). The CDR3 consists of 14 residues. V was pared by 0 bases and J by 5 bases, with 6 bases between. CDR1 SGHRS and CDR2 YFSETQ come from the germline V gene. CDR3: CASSLGQDNSPLHF. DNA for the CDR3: TGCGCCAGCAGCTTGGGACAGGATAATTCACCCCTCCACTTT.

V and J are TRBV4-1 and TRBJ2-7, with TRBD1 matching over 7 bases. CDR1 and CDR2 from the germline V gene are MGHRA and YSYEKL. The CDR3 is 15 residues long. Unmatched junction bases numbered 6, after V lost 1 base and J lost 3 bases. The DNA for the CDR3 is TGCGCCAGCAGCCAAGGGACAGGATACTTCTACGAGCAGTACTTC. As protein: CASSQGTGYFYEQYF.

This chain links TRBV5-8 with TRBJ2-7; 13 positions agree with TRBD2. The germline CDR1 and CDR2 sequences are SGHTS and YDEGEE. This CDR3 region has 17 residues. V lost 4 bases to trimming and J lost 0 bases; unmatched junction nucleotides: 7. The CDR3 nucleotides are TGTGCCAGCAGCATTGGGACTAGCGGGGTCAACTCCTACGAGCAGTACTTC. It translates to CASSIGTSGVNSYEQYF.

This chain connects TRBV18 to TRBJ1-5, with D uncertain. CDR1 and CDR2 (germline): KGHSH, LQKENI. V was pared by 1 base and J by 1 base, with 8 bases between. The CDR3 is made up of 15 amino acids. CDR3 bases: TGTGCCAGCTCACCACAGGTGGAGAGCAATCAGCCCCAGCATTTT. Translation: CASSPQVESNQPQHF.

The CDR3 protein is CASSKTIISNQPQHF. In DNA, the CDR3 is TGTGCCAGTAGTAAGACAATAATCAGCAATCAGCCCCAGCATTTT. This chain uses TRBV19 with TRBJ1-5, with no clear D. With 4 bases removed from V and 1 base from J, the gap between germline ends came to 11 bases. Germline CDR1 and CDR2: LNHDA and SQIVND (reference sequence). The CDR3 contains 15 residues.

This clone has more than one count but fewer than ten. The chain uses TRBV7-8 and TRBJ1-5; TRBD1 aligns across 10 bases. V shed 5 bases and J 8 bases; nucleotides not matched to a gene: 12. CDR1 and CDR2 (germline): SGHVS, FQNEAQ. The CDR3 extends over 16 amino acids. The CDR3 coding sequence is TGTGCCAGCAGCCCCCGGGACAGGGGAGGGGTAAAGCCCCAGCATTTT. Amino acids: CASSPRDRGGVKPQHF.

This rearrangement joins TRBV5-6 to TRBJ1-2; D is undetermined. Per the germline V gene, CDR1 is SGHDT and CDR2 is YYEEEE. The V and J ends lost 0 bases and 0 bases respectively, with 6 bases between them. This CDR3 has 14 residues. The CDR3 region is CASSLGTSNYGYTF. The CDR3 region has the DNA TGTGCCAGCAGCTTGGGGACTTCTAACTATGGCTACACCTTC.

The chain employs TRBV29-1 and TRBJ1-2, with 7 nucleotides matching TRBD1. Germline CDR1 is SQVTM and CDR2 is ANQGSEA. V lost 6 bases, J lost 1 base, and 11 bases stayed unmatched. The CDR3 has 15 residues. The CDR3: CSVSRGTESNYGYTF. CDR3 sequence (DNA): TGCAGCGTGTCCAGGGGGACAGAGAGTAACTATGGCTACACCTTC.

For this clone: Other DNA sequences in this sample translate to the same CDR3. Written as DNA, the CDR3 is TGTGCCAGCAGTTTTCAGGGATCGTCCTACGAGCAGTACTTC. Encoded protein: CASSFQGSSYEQYF. The chain carries TRBV28 and TRBJ2-7, with D possibly matching TRBD1 (5 bases). Trimming took off 3 bases at V and 1 base at J, with 10 bases between the two ends. Germline V gene lookup returns CDR1 MDHEN and CDR2 SYDVKM. This CDR3 is built from 14 residues.

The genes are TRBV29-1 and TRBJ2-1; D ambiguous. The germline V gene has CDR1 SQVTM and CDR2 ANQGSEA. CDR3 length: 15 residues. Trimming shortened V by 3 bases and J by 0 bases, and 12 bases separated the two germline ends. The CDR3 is CSVEQVLSSYNEQFF. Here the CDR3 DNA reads TGCAGCGTTGAGCAGGTGCTGAGCTCCTACAATGAGCAGTTCTTC.

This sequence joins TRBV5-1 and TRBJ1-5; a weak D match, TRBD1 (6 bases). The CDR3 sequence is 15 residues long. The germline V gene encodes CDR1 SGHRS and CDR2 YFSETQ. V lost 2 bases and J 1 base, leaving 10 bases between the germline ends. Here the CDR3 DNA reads TGCGCCAGCAGCTTAGAGGGGGTCAGCAATCAGCCCCAGCATTTT. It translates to CASSLEGVSNQPQHF.

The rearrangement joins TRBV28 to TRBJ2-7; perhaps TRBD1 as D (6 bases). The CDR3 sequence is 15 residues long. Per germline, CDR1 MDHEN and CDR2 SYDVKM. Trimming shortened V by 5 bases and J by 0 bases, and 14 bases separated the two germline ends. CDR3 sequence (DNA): TGTGCCAGCAGTAAGGACAGTTTCAACTCCTACGAGCAGTACTTC. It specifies CASSKDSFNSYEQYF.

The CDR3 loop reads CASSPQGEDGYTF. The CDR3 DNA follows: TGTGCCAGCAGCCCCCAGGGGGAAGATGGCTACACCTTC. The chain couples TRBV5-4 to TRBJ1-2, with 7 bases lining up with TRBD1. Germline values: CDR1 SGHNT, CDR2 YYREEE (reference sequence). With V trimmed by 4 bases and J by 6 bases, 6 bases remained unmatched. The length of the CDR3 is 13 residues.

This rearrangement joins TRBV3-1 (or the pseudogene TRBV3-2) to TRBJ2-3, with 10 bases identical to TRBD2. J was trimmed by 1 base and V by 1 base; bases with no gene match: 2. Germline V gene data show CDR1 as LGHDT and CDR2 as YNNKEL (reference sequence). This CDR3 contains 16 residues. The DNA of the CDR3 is TGTGCCAGCAGCCAAGGAGGGACTAGCGGCACAGATACGCAGTATTTT. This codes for CASSQGGTSGTDTQYF.

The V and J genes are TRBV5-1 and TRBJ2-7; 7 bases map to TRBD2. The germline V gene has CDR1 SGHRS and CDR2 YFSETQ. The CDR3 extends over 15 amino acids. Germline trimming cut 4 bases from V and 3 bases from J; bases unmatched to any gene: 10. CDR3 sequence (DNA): TGCGCCAGCAGCATAGGGTTTCTAGCGGACTACGAGCAGTACTTC. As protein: CASSIGFLADYEQYF. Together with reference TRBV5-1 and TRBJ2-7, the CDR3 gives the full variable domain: KAGVTQTPRYLIKTRGQQVTLSCSPISGHRSVSWYQQTPGQGLQFLFEYFSETQRNKGNFPGRFSGRQFSNSRSEMNVSTLELGDSALYLCASSIGFLADYEQYFGPGTRLTVT.